The following is a T cell receptor beta chain sequence with its context. Its specificity is not known. The CDR3 has 15 amino acids. The V gene's germline CDR1 is DFQATT and CDR2 SNEGSKA (reference sequence). After removal of 0 bases from V and 12 bases from J, the junction contained 14 bases not matched to a gene. This entry comes from a study of vaccination and CD4 T cells after COVID-19. For the study at large: Of the convalescent patients, who were SARS-CoV-2 positive by nasal swab PCR, some ten had mild and one severe disease. Six males and four females, two Hispanic, made up the convalescents.

With the Oncomine TCR Beta short-read assay, DNA from cultured CD4+ T cells was sequenced. TCRdb re-analysed the PCR reads in MiXCR, keeping a single row per CDR3 protein. The data contain around 10,000 distinct CDR3 sequences, 40% to 50% of them singletons. Treatment noted: approximately 9-day PBMC culture with coronavirus spike peptide pools or control peptides (ViraFEST assay). ViraFEST expanded antigen-specific T cells with peptide pools, then sequenced TCRs. Alongside around 10 IU/ml IL-2 and 9 to 10 ug/ml peptide pools, PBMCs were cultured at some 2 million per well. The V call is TRBV20-1, the J call TRBJ2-3; the match to TRBD2 covers 8 bases. This TCR derives from a human donor who had recovered from COVID-19. The sample taken for sequencing was CD4+ T cells from blood, cultured in vitro. CDR3 sequence (DNA): TGCAGTGCTAGAGATCTGGAGTTCGGACTAGCCTCCCAGTATTTT. It yields the protein CSARDLEFGLASQYF.